This is a list of T cell receptor beta chains from one sample in a study of OX40 agonist ivuxolimab in advanced cancers. Libraries were prepared by immunoSEQ multiplex PCR; TCRdb keeps only in-frame clonotypes and omits some of them. The repertoire has 20,000 to 30,000 clones, about four fifths of them found once; the top ten carry 2% to 2.5%. The sequences come from CD4+ or CD8+ T cells sorted from blood, collected in a trial of the OX40 agonist ivuxolimab. Source of these receptors: an adult with an advanced solid tumor such as melanoma, head and neck, liver or kidney cancer. Both conserved end residues are part of each CDR3. Fields, in order: V gene, clone size, J gene, D gene, CDR3 DNA, CDR3 protein. The D gene is left open where the match is weak. A row's size may be missing; if present it is once, few, many or a size class.

TRBV28	.	TRBJ2-5	.	TGTGCCAGCAGTTTAGTGGGATTACAAGAGACCCAGTACTTC	CASSLVGLQETQYF
TRBV18	.	TRBJ2-7	TRBD1	TGTGCCAGCTCAACAAAAAGGGACAGGGGAGGTTTCTACGAGCAGTACTTC	CASSTKRDRGGFYEQYF
TRBV6-6	.	TRBJ2-7	TRBD1	TGTGCCAGCAGTTACTCCGGGACAGGTGATTCCTACGAGCAGTACTTC	CASSYSGTGDSYEQYF
TRBV6-1	.	TRBJ1-1	.	TGTGCCAGCAGTGAATGGAGCGGCTCTGTTCCTGAAGCTTTCTTT	CASSEWSGSVPEAFF
TRBV6-1	.	TRBJ2-7	.	TGTGCCAGCAGGCCGGGACCTGGGGCCTCCTACGAGCAGTACTTC	CASRPGPGASYEQYF
TRBV4-2	few	TRBJ1-1	.	TGTGCCAGCAGCCAAGATCTTCACCGTTCGAGCACTGAAGCTTTCTTT	CASSQDLHRSSTEAFF
TRBV19	.	TRBJ1-3	TRBD1	TGTGCCAGTAGTCTCCGACAGGGAGGAAACACCATATATTTT	CASSLRQGGNTIYF
TRBV21-1	once	TRBJ1-2	.	TGTGCCAGCAGCAATGGGGAGGGGTTTGGCTACACCTTC	CASSNGEGFGYTF
TRBV11-2	.	TRBJ2-6	.	TGTGCCAGCAGTAGACTGCGCTCTGGGGCCAACGTCCTGACTTTC	CASSRLRSGANVLTF
TRBV5-1	.	TRBJ1-6	TRBD1	TGCGCCAGCAGCCCCCGGGACAGGGGCGGTGGTTCACCCCTCCACTTT	CASSPRDRGGGSPLHF
TRBV2	.	TRBJ2-5	.	TGTGCCACCTCTAGTATCTCCCAAGAGACCCAGTACTTC	CATSSISQETQYF
TRBV7-6	few	TRBJ2-7	.	TGTGCCAGCAGCATAGGACAGCTCTACGAGCAGTACTTC	CASSIGQLYEQYF
TRBV5-6	.	TRBJ2-5	TRBD2	TGTGCCAGCAGCTTGGCGGGAGGGCCAAGTGAGACCCAGTACTTC	CASSLAGGPSETQYF
TRBV7-9	once	TRBJ1-1	.	TGTGCCAGCAGCTTTACTGCGGCTATGAACACTGAAGCTTTCTTT	CASSFTAAMNTEAFF
TRBV20-1	.	TRBJ1-2	.	TGCAGTGGTCGACTGAGCTATGGCTACACCTTC	CSGRLSYGYTF
TRBV27	.	TRBJ2-7	.	TGTGCCAGCAGTCGTCTTGGGGGCGCCGATTCCTACGAGCAGTACTTC	CASSRLGGADSYEQYF
TRBV18	.	TRBJ2-5	TRBD2	TGTGCCAGCTCACCACCAGCGGGAGACGAGACCCAGTACTTC	CASSPPAGDETQYF
TRBV27	.	TRBJ2-5	TRBD1	TGTGCCAGCAGTTTGTTCCGATGGGGGGGACAGGGTAAAAAAAAGACCCAGTACTTC	CASSLFRWGGQGKKKTQYF
TRBV5-6	few	TRBJ1-2	.	TGTGCCAGCAGCTTGCCCCCGGGTGGAGGCTACACCTTC	CASSLPPGGGYTF
TRBV6-5	few	TRBJ1-5	.	TGTGCCAGCAGTGCTGGGCGGCAGCCCCAGCATTTT	CASSAGRQPQHF
TRBV30	once	TRBJ2-1	TRBD1	TGTGCCGCCTACAGGGGGACCTACAATGAGCAGTTCTTC	CAAYRGTYNEQFF
TRBV4-1	.	TRBJ2-7	.	TGCGCCAGCAGCCGCTCGGGGCTGGCAGGGGACGAGCAGTACTTC	CASSRSGLAGDEQYF
TRBV13	.	TRBJ2-7	.	TGTGCCAGCAGCTTAGTATCGGGGGCTAGCTCCTACGAGCAGTACTTC	CASSLVSGASSYEQYF
TRBV9	.	TRBJ2-4	.	TGTGCCAGCAGCGAGGGGGGAGGAACAAAAAACATTCAGTACTTC	CASSEGGGTKNIQYF
TRBV19	.	TRBJ2-4	.	TGTGCCAGTAGTAAAACCACAGGGCTAAGGGACATTCAGTACTTC	CASSKTTGLRDIQYF
TRBV6-6	.	TRBJ2-5	.	TGTGCCAGCAGTAAAGGAGAGACCCAGTACTTC	CASSKGETQYF
TRBV11-3	once	TRBJ2-1	.	TGTGCCAGCAGTAAGGGGGGAATCGGTTACAATGAGCAGTTCTTC	CASSKGGIGYNEQFF
TRBV28	.	TRBJ1-2	.	TGTGCCAGCAGTTTAAAGGGCGGATATGGCTACACCTTC	CASSLKGGYGYTF
TRBV2	.	TRBJ2-2	TRBD2	TGTGCCAGCAGGGGGACTAGCGGGGGCACCGGGGAGCTGTTTTTT	CASRGTSGGTGELFF
TRBV11-2	.	TRBJ2-2	.	TGTGCCAGCAGCTTTGACAGTCCTGGGGAGCTGTTTTTT	CASSFDSPGELFF
TRBV6-1	.	TRBJ2-7	.	TGTGCCAGCAGTGAACATCCAAGATACGAGCAGTACTTC	CASSEHPRYEQYF
TRBV5-8	.	TRBJ2-5	TRBD1	TGTGCCAGCAGTCCCGGGACAGGGGACACCCAAGAGACCCAGTACTTC	CASSPGTGDTQETQYF
TRBV9	.	TRBJ1-1	.	TGTGCCAGCAGCGTAGACCCATGGGGGAGAGACACTGAAGCTTTCTTT	CASSVDPWGRDTEAFF
TRBV4-1	.	TRBJ1-2	.	TGCGCCAGCAGCCCCAGCTTCCTGACAGCGTTCTATGGCTACACCTTC	CASSPSFLTAFYGYTF
TRBV2	few	TRBJ2-7	.	TGTGCCAGCACAACAGAGGGGGGGGGCTCCTACGAGCAGTACTTC	CASTTEGGGSYEQYF
TRBV5-1	.	TRBJ2-1	.	TGCGCCAGCAGCTTGGCTCGGGGTGAGCAGTTCTTC	CASSLARGEQFF
TRBV7-8	few	TRBJ2-2	.	TGTGCCAGCAGCTTGGAGGGTATCGGCGGGGAGCTGTTTTTT	CASSLEGIGGELFF
TRBV4-3	few	TRBJ2-7	.	TGCGCCAGCAGCCAAGATCAGGTAGCGCCCTACGAGCAGTACTTC	CASSQDQVAPYEQYF
TRBV4-3	.	TRBJ2-7	TRBD1	TGCGCCAGCAGCACCCGGACAGGCGACTACGAGCAGTACTTC	CASSTRTGDYEQYF
TRBV30	few	TRBJ1-4	.	TGTGCCTGGGCCCGAGTAGTTGAAAAACTGTTTTTT	CAWARVVEKLFF
TRBV20-1	few	TRBJ1-1	.	TGCAGGGGCGGGAGCGCTGAAGCTTTCTTT	CRGGSAEAFF
TRBV30	.	TRBJ2-5	.	TGTGCCTGGAGTGTGGGGGGAGCTGAGACCCAGTACTTC	CAWSVGGAETQYF
TRBV30	.	TRBJ2-7	.	TGTGCCTGCCGGGTCCATCTCCACGAGCAGTACTTC	CACRVHLHEQYF
TRBV7-2	.	TRBJ2-3	TRBD2	TGTGCCAGCAGCTTACGCGGGGGGCTCGCAGATACGCAGTATTTT	CASSLRGGLADTQYF
TRBV5-6	.	TRBJ1-1	.	TGTGCCAGCAGCTCGGGCTCCTCGAACACTGAAGCTTTCTTT	CASSSGSSNTEAFF
TRBV10-3	.	TRBJ2-3	.	TGTGCCATCAGTGAGTCGGGGGATACGCAGTATTTT	CAISESGDTQYF
TRBV4-2	few	TRBJ2-5	.	TGTGCCAGCAGCCCGCAGCTCGGGACAGCGGGTTTGGAGACCCAGTACTTC	CASSPQLGTAGLETQYF
TRBV7-7	.	TRBJ1-1	.	TGTGCTAGCAGCCCCGGACCGACGAACACTGAAGCTTTCTTT	CASSPGPTNTEAFF
TRBV28	.	TRBJ1-6	.	TGTGCCAGCAGTCTCACCGGAACCTATAATTCACCCCTCCACTTT	CASSLTGTYNSPLHF
TRBV6-5	.	TRBJ1-1	.	TGTGCCAGCAGGGGAAAACGGGTCTCTGAAGCTTTCTTT	CASRGKRVSEAFF
TRBV18	.	TRBJ1-4	.	TGTGCCAGCTCACCTTCGGCAGGCGGGGATGAAAAACTGTTTTTT	CASSPSAGGDEKLFF
TRBV7-2	.	TRBJ2-1	TRBD1	TGTGCCAGCAGCGTCGACCCAGGGGGTTACAATGAGCAGTTCTTC	CASSVDPGGYNEQFF
TRBV19	.	TRBJ2-7	TRBD1	TGTGCCAGCAAAGACACCGGGACAGGGTACGACGAGCAGTACTTC	CASKDTGTGYDEQYF